This T cell receptor beta chain was sequenced for a study of OX40 agonist ivuxolimab in advanced cancers. Study summary: Anti-PD-1, anti-PD-L1 or anti-CTLA-4 therapy given earlier was allowed, and around 40% had some. Points from the study as a whole: In CD8+ T cells, expanded clones were on average more numerous than in CD4+.

The CDR3 spans 14 residues. Trimming cost V 0 bases and J 6 bases, with 11 bases left between them. Germline V lookup: CDR1 SEHNR, CDR2 FQNEAQ (reference sequence). This clone was detected only a few times. The target antigen is unknown. Measured with immunoSEQ multiplex PCR; TCRdb has only the in-frame clones, and not every one. The sample lists tens of thousands of clones; roughly 91% were seen once. This clonotype was obtained from an adult with an advanced solid tumor such as melanoma, head and neck, liver or kidney cancer. The input for sequencing was CD4+ or CD8+ T cells sorted from blood, taken in a trial of the OX40 agonist ivuxolimab. The chain is built from TRBV7-9 and TRBJ1-1; D is ambiguous. CDR3: CASSLARAEAEAFF. CDR3 nucleotides: TGTGCCAGCAGCTTAGCGAGGGCAGAGGCTGAAGCTTTCTTT.